One sample yielded the 22 T cell receptor beta chains listed below, sequenced in a study of OX40 agonist ivuxolimab in advanced cancers. Method: immunoSEQ multiplex PCR; TCRdb's copy keeps in-frame clones and lacks some. The sample lists under 80,000 clones; approximately 86% were seen once. Sequences were derived from CD4+ or CD8+ T cells sorted from blood, sampled in a trial of the OX40 agonist ivuxolimab. Receptors were obtained from an adult with an advanced solid tumor such as melanoma, head and neck, liver or kidney cancer.

The gene calls are TRBV12-5 and TRBJ2-2, with D tentatively TRBD1 (6 bases). The CDR3 length is 17 residues. V was pared by 0 bases and J by 4 bases, with 15 bases between. Per germline, CDR1 LGHNT and CDR2 FRNRAP. CDR3 in DNA: TGTGCTAGTGGTTTGGTACAGGGTACCAAGGGCACCGGGGAGCTGTTTTTT. Its translation: CASGLVQGTKGTGELFF.

The V call is TRBV30, the J call TRBJ1-2; D remains unclear. Germline loops: CDR1 GTSNPN, CDR2 SVGIG (reference sequence). The CDR3 is 15 residues long. Between the trimmed V and J ends, which lost 3 bases and 6 bases, there was a span of 20 bases. DNA for the CDR3: TGTGCCTGGAGGGCGGTGGGCACCGGCATGGATGGCTACACCTTC. This translates into CAWRAVGTGMDGYTF.

The V call is TRBV7-2, the J call TRBJ1-1; perhaps TRBD1 as D (6 bases). The CDR3 extends over 15 amino acids. Trimming removed 0 bases from V and 0 bases from J, with 8 bases in between. In germline, CDR1 is SGHTA, CDR2 FQGNSA. The CDR3 sequence is CASSLATGLNTEAFF. The CDR3 region has the DNA TGTGCCAGCAGCTTAGCAACAGGGCTGAACACTGAAGCTTTCTTT.

The chain carries TRBV28 and TRBJ1-4, with a weak D call TRBD1 (6 bases). V was cut by 6 bases and J by 8 bases, with 22 bases left in between. The CDR3 is 16 amino acids. Germline-derived CDR1 and CDR2 are MDHEN and SYDVKM. The CDR3 DNA is TGTGCCAGCAGCCCTTATAACAGGGCGACGGGGGAAAAACTGTTTTTT. Translating gives CASSPYNRATGEKLFF. Full variable domain (outside the CDR3, taken from reference TRBV28 and TRBJ1-4): DVKVTQSSRYLVKRTGEKVFLECVQDMDHENMFWYRQDPGLGLRLIYFSYDVKMKEKGDIPEGYSVSREKKERFSLILESASTNQTSMYLCASSPYNRATGEKLFFGSGTQLSVL.

The table lists this clone with a few counts. The V and J genes are TRBV5-1 and TRBJ1-4, with unresolved D. The CDR3 is 12 residues long. The V gene lost 0 bases and the J gene lost 5 bases, with 2 bases spanning the gap. The germline CDR1 and CDR2 sequences are SGHRS and YFSETQ. CDR3 bases: TGCGCCAGCAGCTTGGGGAATGAAAAACTGTTTTTT. Translating gives CASSLGNEKLFF.

This chain uses TRBV7-7 with TRBJ2-2; D may be TRBD1 or TRBD2 (5 bases each). V was cut by 2 bases and J by 6 bases, with 19 bases left in between. This CDR3 comprises 17 residues. Germline loops: CDR1 SSHAT, CDR2 FNYEAQ (reference sequence). CDR3 region: CASSLNLGRAGAGELFF. The CDR3 coding sequence is TGTGCCAGCAGCTTAAATCTCGGCAGGGCGGGTGCCGGGGAGCTGTTTTTT.

The gene calls are TRBV7-2 and TRBJ1-2; the D gene is possibly TRBD1 (5 bases). This CDR3 spans 12 amino acids. The V end lost 5 bases, the J end lost 8 bases, and 12 bases lay between the germline ends. The germline V gene has CDR1 SGHTA and CDR2 FQGNSA. The CDR3 nucleotides are TGTGCCAGCAGCCAAGACAGCCGGGGCTACACCTTC. Translating it yields CASSQDSRGYTF.

V is TRBV6-1 and J is TRBJ1-5, with no clear D. The ends were cut back, 3 bases at V and 6 bases at J, with 18 bases in the middle. CDR1 and CDR2 from the germline V gene are MNHNS and SASEGT. CDR3 length: 16 amino acids. CDR3 in DNA: TGTGCCAGCAGTGACTACCCGAGGGCGAAAGGTCAGCCCCAGCATTTT. It yields the protein CASSDYPRAKGQPQHF.

The V gene is TRBV5-1, the J gene TRBJ1-4; 9 bases align to TRBD1. Germline CDR1 SGHRS, CDR2 YFSETQ. V gave up 0 bases and J gave up 7 bases; unmatched junction bases: 10. This CDR3 has 17 amino acids. This chain's CDR3 is CASSLAGQGLGTEKLFF. The DNA for the CDR3 is TGCGCCAGCAGCTTGGCGGGACAGGGCTTGGGCACTGAAAAACTGTTTTTT.

The gene calls are TRBV6-1 and TRBJ1-4; 7 bases are a match to TRBD1. CDR1 is MNHNS, CDR2 SASEGT, per germline. The CDR3 loop spans 11 amino acids. Unmatched junction bases numbered 1, after V lost 8 bases and J lost 7 bases. CDR3 sequence reads: CASRTGEKLFF. For the CDR3, the DNA is TGTGCCAGCCGGACAGGTGAAAAACTGTTTTTT.

The V call is TRBV6-5, the J call TRBJ2-7; the D is unclear. The CDR3 spans 11 residues. Germline CDR1 is MNHEY and CDR2 is SVGAGI. V was cut by 7 bases and J by 3 bases, with 7 bases left in between. The CDR3 is CASKSGYEQYF. CDR3 in DNA: TGTGCCAGCAAGTCAGGCTACGAGCAGTACTTC.

This clone was detected once. Other nucleotide sequences from this sample produce the same CDR3. V gene TRBV5-5 combines with J gene TRBJ2-5, with 12 bases fitting TRBD1. Germline V lookup: CDR1 SGHKS, CDR2 YYEKEE (reference sequence). V lost 4 bases and J lost 5; bases outside the gene matches: 9. The CDR3 has 16 amino acids. The CDR3 DNA reads as TGTGCCAGCAGCCTAGGGGACAGGGGGCAGGGGGAGACCCAGTACTTC. Translating it yields CASSLGDRGQGETQYF.

In its sample, this clone was seen a few times. The V call is TRBV12-2, the J call TRBJ1-2; the D call in the table, TRBD1, was not verified against the DNA. TRBV12-2 is an annotated pseudogene. The CDR3 has 15 residues. The CDR3 sequence: CASRTPGQGAGGYTF. The DNA of the CDR3 is TGTGCAAGTCGCACACCGGGACAGGGTGCTGGGGGCTACACCTTC.

The chain is built from TRBV7-2 and TRBJ2-1, with TRBD1 matching 9 bases. CDR3 length: 13 residues. The J segment lost 9 bases and the V segment lost 4 bases, leaving 4 bases of the junction unmatched. Germline V gene lookup returns CDR1 SGHTA and CDR2 FQGNSA. The CDR3 sequence is CASSWDREGEQFF. The DNA for the CDR3 is TGTGCCAGCAGCTGGGACAGGGAGGGTGAGCAGTTCTTC.

The J gene is TRBJ2-2, the V gene TRBV2; D uncertain. The germline CDR1 and CDR2 sequences are SNHLY and FYNNEI. The CDR3 length is 15 residues. V was clipped by 7 bases and J by 0 bases, with 12 bases between them. CDR3 amino acids: CASKLLGTNTGELFF. DNA for the CDR3: TGTGCCAGCAAATTACTCGGAACGAACACCGGGGAGCTGTTTTTT.

This clone has only one observation. The gene calls are TRBV28 and TRBJ2-1; D perhaps matches TRBD1 (6 bases). This CDR3 has 13 amino acids. V shed 9 bases and J shed 10 bases, with 19 bases lying between them. Germline V lookup: CDR1 MDHEN, CDR2 SYDVKM. CDR3 nucleotide sequence: TGTGCCAGTCTTACCGCTACAGGGAGAGAGCAGTTCTTC. Amino acids: CASLTATGREQFF. The variable domain in full, completed from reference TRBV28 and TRBJ2-1, reads DVKVTQSSRYLVKRTGEKVFLECVQDMDHENMFWYRQDPGLGLRLIYFSYDVKMKEKGDIPEGYSVSREKKERFSLILESASTNQTSMYLCASLTATGREQFFGPGTRLTVL.

The chain employs TRBV5-6 and TRBJ1-5, with 9 bases fitting TRBD1. The CDR3 spans 16 residues. J lost 0 bases, V lost 4 bases, and 5 bases had no gene match. Germline V gives CDR1 SGHDT, CDR2 YYEEEE. CDR3 amino acids: CASSLGTGNSNQPQHF. The CDR3 DNA reads TGTGCCAGCAGCCTCGGGACAGGGAATAGCAATCAGCCCCAGCATTTT.

The rearrangement uses TRBV6-1 and TRBJ2-7; 7 bases line up with TRBD1. CDR3 size: 14 residues. CDR1 MNHNS and CDR2 SASEGT come from the germline V gene. After removal of 4 bases from V and 0 bases from J, the junction contained 3 bases not matched to a gene. CDR3 coding DNA: TGTGCCAGCAGTGTGGGGGACAGCTCCTACGAGCAGTACTTC. It encodes CASSVGDSSYEQYF.

The J gene is TRBJ1-5, the V gene TRBV5-1; D is ambiguous. This CDR3 is 14 amino acids long. V lost 0 bases, J lost 3 bases, and 7 bases lay in between. Looked up from germline, CDR1 is SGHRS and CDR2 is YFSETQ. The CDR3 reads CASSLEGHNQPQHF. The CDR3 bases are TGCGCCAGCAGCTTGGAAGGTCACAATCAGCCCCAGCATTTT.

The chain uses TRBV10-1 and TRBJ1-1; tentative D call: TRBD1 (5 bases). The V gene lost 6 bases and the J gene lost 1 base, with 12 bases spanning the gap. Per germline, CDR1 WNHNN and CDR2 SYGVQD (reference sequence). The CDR3 covers 14 residues. CDR3 DNA: TGCGCCAGCAGCCGGGGACCCAGGAACACTGAAGCTTTCTTT. It translates to CASSRGPRNTEAFF.

The CDR3 protein is CASSVRAAYNEQFF. CDR3 nucleotides: TGTGCCAGCAGCGTCCGGGCTGCGTACAATGAGCAGTTCTTC. The V gene is TRBV9, the J gene TRBJ2-1; unclear D gene. The germline CDR1 and CDR2 sequences are SGDLS and YYNGEE. CDR3 size: 14 residues. With 2 bases removed from V and 4 bases from J, the gap between germline ends came to 10 bases.

The chain is built from TRBV5-1 and TRBJ1-2, with TRBD1 matching over 7 bases. Per the germline V gene, CDR1 is SGHRS and CDR2 is YFSETQ. This CDR3 spans 17 amino acids. Unmatched junction bases numbered 13, after V lost 4 bases and J lost 1 base. The CDR3 protein is CASSPRSGTAFNYGYTF. The CDR3 DNA reads as TGCGCCAGCAGCCCACGGTCAGGGACAGCTTTTAACTATGGCTACACCTTC.